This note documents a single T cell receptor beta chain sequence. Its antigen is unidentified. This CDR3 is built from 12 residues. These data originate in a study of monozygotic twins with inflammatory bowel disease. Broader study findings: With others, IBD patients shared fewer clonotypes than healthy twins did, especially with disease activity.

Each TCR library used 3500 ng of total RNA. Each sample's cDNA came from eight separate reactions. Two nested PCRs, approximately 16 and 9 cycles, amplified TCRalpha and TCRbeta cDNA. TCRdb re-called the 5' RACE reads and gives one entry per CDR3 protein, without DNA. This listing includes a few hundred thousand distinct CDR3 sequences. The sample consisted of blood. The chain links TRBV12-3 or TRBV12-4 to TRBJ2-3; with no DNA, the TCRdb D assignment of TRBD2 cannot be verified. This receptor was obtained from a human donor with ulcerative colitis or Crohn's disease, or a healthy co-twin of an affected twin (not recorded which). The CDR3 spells CASSLDEGTQYF.